Below, one T cell receptor (beta chain) is given with its context. The sample comes from a study of cytomegalovirus exposure and HLA in healthy donors. Study at large: The approximately 120 validation repertoires and the 650 to 850 first-cohort repertoires shared a platform, a later analysis reported.

TCRdb keeps only in-frame clones here, not all; method: immunoSEQ multiplex PCR. The data contain approximately 170,000 clones, approximately 84% of them singletons. The germline V gene encodes CDR1 SGDLS and CDR2 YYNGEE. V lost 3 bases to trimming and J lost 4 bases; unmatched junction nucleotides: 6. This CDR3 contains 16 residues. The sample taken for sequencing was PBMCs. This clonotype was obtained from a man aged 30-40 years in good health and CMV-seropositive. This chain links TRBV9 with TRBJ2-1; 11 bases map to TRBD2. The CDR3 DNA follows: TGTGCCAGCAGCGCCTTAGCGGGGGGGGTTTACAATGAGCAGTTCTTC. This gives the protein CASSALAGGVYNEQFF.